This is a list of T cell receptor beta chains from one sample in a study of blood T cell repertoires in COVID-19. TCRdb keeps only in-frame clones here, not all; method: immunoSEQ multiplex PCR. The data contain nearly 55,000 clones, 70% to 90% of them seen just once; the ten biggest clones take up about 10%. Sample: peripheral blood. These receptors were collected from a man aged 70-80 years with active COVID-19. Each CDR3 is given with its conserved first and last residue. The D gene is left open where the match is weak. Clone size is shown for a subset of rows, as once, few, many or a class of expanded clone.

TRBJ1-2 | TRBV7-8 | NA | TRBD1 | CASSRPRQGQNYGYTF | TGTGCCAGCAGCCGCCCCCGACAGGGACAGAACTATGGCTACACCTTC
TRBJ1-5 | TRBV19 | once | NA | CASSMAGWVNQPQHF | TGTGCCAGTAGTATGGCAGGGTGGGTCAATCAGCCCCAGCATTTT
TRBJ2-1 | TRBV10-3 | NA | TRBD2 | CATSGGVSSYNEQFF | TGTGCCACCAGCGGGGGGGTGAGCTCCTACAATGAGCAGTTCTTC
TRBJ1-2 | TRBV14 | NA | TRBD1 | CASSRQGQAYGYTF | TGTGCCAGCAGCCGCCAGGGACAGGCATATGGCTACACCTTC
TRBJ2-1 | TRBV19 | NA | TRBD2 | CASSVGLAGRHNEQFF | TGTGCCAGTAGTGTTGGACTAGCGGGGCGACACAATGAGCAGTTCTTC
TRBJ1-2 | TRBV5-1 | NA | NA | CASSLALQGFYGYTF | TGCGCCAGCAGCTTGGCCCTACAGGGCTTCTATGGCTACACCTTC
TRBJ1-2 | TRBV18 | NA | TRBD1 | CASSPGQGAGGYTF | TGTGCCAGCTCACCTGGGCAGGGGGCAGGAGGCTACACCTTC
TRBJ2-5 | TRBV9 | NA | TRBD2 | CASSIGLAGGETQYF | TGTGCCAGCAGCATAGGACTAGCGGGGGGAGAGACCCAGTACTTC
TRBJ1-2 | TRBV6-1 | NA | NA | CASSEALRGVYGYTF | TGTGCCAGCAGTGAAGCGCTGCGGGGGGTATATGGCTACACCTTC
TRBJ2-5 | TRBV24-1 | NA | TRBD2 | CATSDPGLAGGHKETQYF | TGTGCCACCAGTGATCCGGGACTAGCGGGGGGTCATAAGGAGACCCAGTACTTC
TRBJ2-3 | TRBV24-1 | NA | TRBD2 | CATTPAGGGPDTQYF | TGTGCCACTACCCCCGCTGGCGGGGGGCCTGATACGCAGTATTTT
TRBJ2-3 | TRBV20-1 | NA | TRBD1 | CSAIETGVDTQYF | TGCAGTGCTATTGAAACAGGGGTAGATACGCAGTATTTT
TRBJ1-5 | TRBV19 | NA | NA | CASWTAVSNQPQHF | TGTGCCAGTTGGACTGCGGTAAGCAATCAGCCCCAGCATTTT
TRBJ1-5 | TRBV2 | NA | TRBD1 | CASTHPGQGNQPQHF | TGTGCCAGCACACACCCCGGACAGGGGAATCAGCCCCAGCATTTT
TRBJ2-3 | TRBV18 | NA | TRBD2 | CASSPLAGGQTDTQYF | TGTGCCAGCTCCCCTCTAGCGGGGGGCCAAACAGATACGCAGTATTTT
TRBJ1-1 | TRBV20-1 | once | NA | CSASSVKGSGAEAFF | TGCAGTGCTAGTTCGGTTAAGGGGTCAGGGGCTGAAGCTTTCTTT
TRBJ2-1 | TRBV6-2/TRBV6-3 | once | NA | CASSYSTREQFF | TGTGCCAGCAGTTACTCGACTCGAGAGCAGTTCTTC
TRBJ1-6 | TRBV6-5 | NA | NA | CASRPTGLNSPLHF | TGTGCCAGCAGGCCAACAGGGTTGAACTCACCCCTCCACTTT
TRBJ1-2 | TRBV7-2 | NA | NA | CASSLEVQVFYGYTF | TGTGCCAGCAGCTTAGAAGTACAAGTCTTCTATGGCTACACCTTC
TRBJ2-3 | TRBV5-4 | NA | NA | CASSPLNPTATQYF | TGTGCCAGCAGCCCTCTTAACCCGACAGCTACGCAGTATTTT
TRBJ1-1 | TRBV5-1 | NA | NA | CASSLDRHIAFF | TGCGCCAGCAGCTTGGACAGGCATATAGCTTTCTTT
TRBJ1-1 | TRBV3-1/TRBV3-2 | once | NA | CASSADGGWNTEAFF | TGTGCCAGCAGCGCTGACGGGGGTTGGAACACTGAAGCTTTCTTT
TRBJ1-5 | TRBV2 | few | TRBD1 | CASTGGPSHQPQHF | TGTGCCAGCACAGGGGGACCTTCCCATCAGCCCCAGCATTTT
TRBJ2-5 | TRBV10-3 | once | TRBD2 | CAISATSGDQGETQYF | TGTGCCATCAGTGCGACTAGCGGGGACCAGGGAGAGACCCAGTACTTC
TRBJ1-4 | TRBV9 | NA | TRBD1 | CASSVTGQEEKLFF | TGTGCCAGCAGCGTAACGGGACAGGAGGAAAAACTGTTTTTT
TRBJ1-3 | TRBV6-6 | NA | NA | CASSHLGVAGASGNTIYF | TGTGCCAGCAGTCACCTGGGGGTCGCGGGGGCCTCTGGAAACACCATATATTTT
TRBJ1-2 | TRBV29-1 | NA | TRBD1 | CSVEWDRGYTF | TGCAGCGTTGAGTGGGACAGGGGCTACACCTTC
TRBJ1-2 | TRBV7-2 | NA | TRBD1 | CASTPRQGRNGYTF | TGTGCCAGCACCCCCCGACAGGGAAGAAATGGCTACACCTTC
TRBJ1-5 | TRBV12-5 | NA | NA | CASGLAGNQPQHF | TGTGCTAGTGGTTTGGCAGGGAATCAGCCCCAGCATTTT
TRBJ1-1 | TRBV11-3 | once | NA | CASSLEANTEAFF | TGTGCCAGCAGCTTAGAGGCGAACACTGAAGCTTTCTTT
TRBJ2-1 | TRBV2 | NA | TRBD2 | CASAPTSGEQFF | TGTGCCAGTGCCCCCACTAGCGGAGAGCAGTTCTTC
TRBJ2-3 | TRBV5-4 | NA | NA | CASSLGAAGAPRDTQYF | TGTGCCAGCAGCTTGGGGGCGGCGGGGGCCCCACGAGATACGCAGTATTTT
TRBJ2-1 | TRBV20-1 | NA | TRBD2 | CSASNPSGGWYNEQFF | TGCAGTGCTAGTAACCCTAGCGGGGGGTGGTACAATGAGCAGTTCTTC
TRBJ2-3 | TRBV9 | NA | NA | CASSPRLDTQYF | TGTGCCAGCAGCCCCCGACTAGATACGCAGTATTTT
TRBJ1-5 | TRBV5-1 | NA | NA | CASSSHGTHSNQPQHF | TGCGCCAGCAGCTCGCACGGGACACATAGCAATCAGCCCCAGCATTTT
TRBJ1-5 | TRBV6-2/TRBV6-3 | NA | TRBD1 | CASSPQGQGDQPQHF | TGTGCCAGCAGTCCCCAAGGACAGGGTGATCAGCCCCAGCATTTT
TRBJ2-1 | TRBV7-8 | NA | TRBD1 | CASSLGQGLVNEQFF | TGTGCCAGCAGCCTCGGACAGGGGTTGGTGAATGAGCAGTTCTTC
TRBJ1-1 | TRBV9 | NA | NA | CASSAQGYTEAFF | TGTGCCAGCAGCGCGCAGGGATACACTGAAGCTTTCTTT
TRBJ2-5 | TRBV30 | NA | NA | CAWSVRETQYF | TGTGCCTGGAGTGTACGGGAGACCCAGTACTTC
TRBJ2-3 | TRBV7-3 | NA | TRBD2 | CASSPPGGSTDTQYF | TGTGCCAGCAGCCCCCCGGGGGGGAGCACAGATACGCAGTATTTT
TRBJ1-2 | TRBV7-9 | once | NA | CASTEVGDWNYGYTF | TGTGCCAGCACCGAGGTTGGGGACTGGAACTATGGCTACACCTTC
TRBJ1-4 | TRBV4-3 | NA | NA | CASGRGHSTNEKLFF | TGCGCCAGCGGACGAGGGCACAGCACTAATGAAAAACTGTTTTTT
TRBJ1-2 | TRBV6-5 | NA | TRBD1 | CASSYAPGQGDYGYTF | TGTGCCAGCAGTTACGCCCCGGGACAGGGAGACTATGGCTACACCTTC
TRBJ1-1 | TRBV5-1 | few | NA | CASSYGPYTEAFF | TGCGCCAGCAGCTACGGTCCCTACACTGAAGCTTTCTTT
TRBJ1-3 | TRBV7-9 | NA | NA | CASRKQGLIGNTIYF | TGTGCCAGCAGGAAACAGGGTCTGATTGGAAACACCATATATTTT
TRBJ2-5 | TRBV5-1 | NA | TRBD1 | CASSSNPQGAGETQYF | TGCGCCAGCAGCTCGAACCCACAGGGGGCAGGGGAGACCCAGTACTTC
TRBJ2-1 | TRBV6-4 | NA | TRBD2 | CASSDHSGGYNEQFF | TGTGCCAGCAGTGACCATAGCGGGGGGTACAATGAGCAGTTCTTC
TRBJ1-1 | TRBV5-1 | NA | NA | CASSIQGRNTEAFF | TGCGCCAGCAGCATACAGGGAAGGAACACTGAAGCTTTCTTT
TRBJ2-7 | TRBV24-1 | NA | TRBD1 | CATSDDRGYEQYF | TGTGCCACCAGTGACGACAGGGGCTACGAGCAGTACTTC